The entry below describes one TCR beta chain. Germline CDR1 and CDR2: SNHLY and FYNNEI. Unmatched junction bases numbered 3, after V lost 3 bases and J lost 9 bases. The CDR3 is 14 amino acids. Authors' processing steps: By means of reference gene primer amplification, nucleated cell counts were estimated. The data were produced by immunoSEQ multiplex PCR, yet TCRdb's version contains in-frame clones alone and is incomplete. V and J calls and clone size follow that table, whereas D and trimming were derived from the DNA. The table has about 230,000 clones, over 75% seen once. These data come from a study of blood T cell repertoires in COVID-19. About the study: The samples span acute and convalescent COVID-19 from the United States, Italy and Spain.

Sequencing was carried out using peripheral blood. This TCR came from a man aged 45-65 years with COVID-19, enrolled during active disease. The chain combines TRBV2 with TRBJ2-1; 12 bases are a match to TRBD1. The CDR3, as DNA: TGTGCCAGCAGTGAGGGACAGGGGGCGCCTGAGCAGTTCTTC. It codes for CASSEGQGAPEQFF.